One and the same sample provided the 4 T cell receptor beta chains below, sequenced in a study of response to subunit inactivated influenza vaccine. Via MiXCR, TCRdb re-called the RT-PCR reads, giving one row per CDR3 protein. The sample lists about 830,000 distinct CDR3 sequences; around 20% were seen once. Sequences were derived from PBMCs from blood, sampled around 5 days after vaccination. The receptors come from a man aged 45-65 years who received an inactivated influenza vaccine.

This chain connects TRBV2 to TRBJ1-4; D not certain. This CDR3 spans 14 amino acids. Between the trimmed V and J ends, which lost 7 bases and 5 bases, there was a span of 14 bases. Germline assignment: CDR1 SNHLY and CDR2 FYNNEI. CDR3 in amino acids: CASTITAQNEKLFF. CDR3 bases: TGTGCCAGCACAATCACGGCGCAAAATGAAAAACTGTTTTTT.

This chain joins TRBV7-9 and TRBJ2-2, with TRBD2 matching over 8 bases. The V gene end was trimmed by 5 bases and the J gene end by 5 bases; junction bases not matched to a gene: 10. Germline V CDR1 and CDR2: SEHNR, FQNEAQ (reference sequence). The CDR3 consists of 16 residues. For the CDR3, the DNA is TGTGCCAGCAGCCTTTGGCTAGCGGGCCATACCGGGGAGCTGTTTTTT. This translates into CASSLWLAGHTGELFF.

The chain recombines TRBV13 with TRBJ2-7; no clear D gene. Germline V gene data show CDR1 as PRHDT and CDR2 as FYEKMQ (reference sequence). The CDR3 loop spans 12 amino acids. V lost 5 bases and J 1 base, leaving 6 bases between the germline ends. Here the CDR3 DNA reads TGTGCCAGCAGCCCCTGGTCCTACGAGCAGTACTTC. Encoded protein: CASSPWSYEQYF.

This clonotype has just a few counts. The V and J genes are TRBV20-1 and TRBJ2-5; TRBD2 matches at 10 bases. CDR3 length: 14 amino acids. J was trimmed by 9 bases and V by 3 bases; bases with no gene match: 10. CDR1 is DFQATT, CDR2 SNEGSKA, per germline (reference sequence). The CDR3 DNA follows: TGCAGTGCTAGTCCTAGCGGGGGCCGCTCGGCCCAGTACTTC. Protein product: CSASPSGGRSAQYF.